Presented here are 26 T cell receptor beta chains from one specimen sequenced in a study of blood T cell repertoires in COVID-19. Assay used: immunoSEQ multiplex PCR; TCRdb lists only in-frame clones, some missing. The top ten hold 2.5% to 3.5% of the sample, which has about 180,000 clones, approximately 86% seen once. The sample was peripheral blood. These receptors all stem from a woman aged 30 to 39 with active or convalescent COVID-19.

V is TRBV4-1 and J is TRBJ2-3; 8 nucleotides line up with TRBD2. The trim removed 4 bases at V and 0 bases at J, leaving 12 bases unmatched. The CDR3 runs to 18 residues. Germline-derived CDR1 and CDR2 are MGHRA and YSYEKL. The CDR3 loop reads CASSRSGGLSDSTDTQYF. The CDR3 DNA sequence: TGCGCCAGCAGCCGAAGCGGGGGCCTGAGTGATAGCACAGATACGCAGTATTTT.

At least ten counts were recorded for this clone. V gene TRBV14 combines with J gene TRBJ2-7, with a weak D call TRBD2 (5 bases). Germline V gene sequence: CDR1 SGHDN, CDR2 FVKESK. The CDR3 sequence is 16 residues long. Between the trimmed V and J ends, which lost 2 bases and 5 bases, there was a span of 19 bases. The CDR3 region has the DNA TGTGCCAGCAGCCAAATTCGGACGGGATTTATCGACGAGCAGTACTTC. This translates into CASSQIRTGFIDEQYF.

This rearrangement joins TRBV19 to TRBJ1-4, with TRBD1 as a possible D gene (5 bases). CDR1 and CDR2 (germline): LNHDA, SQIVND (reference sequence). V was clipped by 5 bases and J by 1 base, with 11 bases between them. The CDR3 has 15 residues. CDR3 nucleotide sequence: TGTGCCAGTAGTCGATCGACAGAAACTAATGAAAAACTGTTTTTT. Translating it yields CASSRSTETNEKLFF.

The rearrangement links TRBV28 to TRBJ1-2; D ambiguous. CDR1 and CDR2 (germline): MDHEN, SYDVKM. Trimming removed 8 bases from V and 7 bases from J, with 17 bases in between. The CDR3 contains 13 residues. CDR3 DNA sequence: TGTGCCAGCTATCTTCGTGGGAGAGGTGGCTACACCTTC. It encodes CASYLRGRGGYTF.

V gene TRBV20-1 combines with J gene TRBJ2-7, with D possibly matching TRBD1 (5 bases). In germline, CDR1 is DFQATT, CDR2 SNEGSKA (reference sequence). Trimming cost V 7 bases and J 3 bases, with 16 bases left between them. The CDR3 is 13 amino acids. The CDR3 DNA follows: TGCAGTGTTAGTGAAGGGGTTAGCTACGAGCAGTACTTC. Translated, it gives CSVSEGVSYEQYF.

V gene TRBV23-1 combines with J gene TRBJ2-5; the D gene is possibly TRBD1 (5 bases). TRBV23-1 is treated as an ORF (open reading frame) with a function not yet certain. Deletions cut 3 bases from V and 1 base from J, with 15 bases between. This CDR3 has 16 residues. The CDR3 region has the DNA TGCGCCAGCAGTCACCGGCCAGACAGCATCCAAGAGACCCAGTACTTC. This translates into CASSHRPDSIQETQYF.

The chain is built from TRBV29-1 and TRBJ1-2, with 9 positions matching TRBD1. This CDR3 has 13 amino acids. The J segment lost 2 bases and the V segment lost 3 bases, leaving 1 base of the junction unmatched. From germline, CDR1 is SQVTM and CDR2 ANQGSEA. CDR3 sequence: CSVETGGNYGYTF. As DNA, the CDR3 is TGCAGCGTTGAGACAGGGGGGAACTATGGCTACACCTTC.

The chain is built from TRBV5-4 and TRBJ2-7, with TRBD2 as a possible D gene (5 bases). V was trimmed by 4 bases and J by 2 bases, leaving 13 bases between them. The CDR3 sequence is 14 residues long. CDR1 SGHNT and CDR2 YYREEE come from the germline V gene (reference sequence). The CDR3 here is CASSTRQSPYEQYF. CDR3 nucleotide sequence: TGTGCCAGCAGCACTAGACAATCTCCCTACGAGCAGTACTTC.

The chain has TRBV19 and TRBJ2-3; 9 nucleotides agree with TRBD2. The junction had 7 bases not matched to a gene; V was cut back by 4 bases and J by 14 bases. The CDR3 has 12 residues. CDR1 is LNHDA, CDR2 SQIVND, per germline (reference sequence). This CDR3 reads CASSNLAGRRYF. In DNA form, the CDR3 reads TGTGCCAGTAGTAATCTAGCGGGAAGGAGGTATTTT.

This chain connects TRBV29-1 to TRBJ1-1, with a weak D call TRBD1 (5 bases). V was clipped by 3 bases and J by 6 bases, with 14 bases between them. The germline V gene has CDR1 SQVTM and CDR2 ANQGSEA. CDR3 length equals 13 residues. The CDR3 reads CSVDPRGWAEAFF. In DNA, the CDR3 is TGCAGCGTTGATCCGCGGGGCTGGGCTGAAGCTTTCTTT.

The chain uses TRBV19 and TRBJ2-7; 10 nucleotides match TRBD1. J gave up 6 bases and V 4 bases, and 3 bases lay outside the gene matches. Germline V gene data show CDR1 as LNHDA and CDR2 as SQIVND (reference sequence). The CDR3 covers 13 residues. CDR3 nucleotide sequence: TGTGCCAGTAGTAGGGACAGGGGCCTCGAGCAGTACTTC. This sequence encodes CASSRDRGLEQYF.

The rearrangement joins TRBV19 to TRBJ1-2; D perhaps matches TRBD1 (5 bases). Germline CDR1 and CDR2: LNHDA and SQIVND (reference sequence). V gave up 6 bases and J gave up 3 bases, with 17 bases separating them. The CDR3 is 15 residues long. CDR3 coding DNA: TGTGCCAGTAGACCCAGGGTAGGGTCGGACTATGGCTACACCTTC. As protein: CASRPRVGSDYGYTF.

In this sample, this clone turned up a few times. The chain uses TRBV12-3 or TRBV12-4 and TRBJ1-1; D not resolved. The V and J ends lost 6 bases and 4 bases respectively, with 9 bases between them. This CDR3 has 12 amino acids. In nucleotides, the CDR3 is TGTGCCAGCAGCCGCCTCGGCACTGAAGCTTTCTTT. This encodes CASSRLGTEAFF.

The V call is TRBV21-1, the J call TRBJ1-1. TRBV21-1 is a pseudogene locus. The CDR3 extends over 15 amino acids. Written as DNA, the CDR3 is TGTGCCAGCAGCAAAGCGGGACTCATGAACACTGAAGCTTTCTTT. Encoded protein: CASSKAGLMNTEAFF.

Only a few counts were recorded for this clone. This chain uses TRBV6-5 with TRBJ1-5, with D possibly TRBD1 on 6 matching bases. This CDR3 is 14 amino acids long. Germline V gene sequence: CDR1 MNHEY, CDR2 SVGAGI. The V end lost 2 bases, the J end lost 6 bases, and 11 bases lay between the germline ends. CDR3 sequence reads: CASSYVQGSQPQHF. DNA of the CDR3: TGTGCCAGCAGTTACGTTCAGGGGAGTCAGCCCCAGCATTTT.

About this clone: Other DNA sequences within the sample encode an identical CDR3. J is TRBJ2-1 and V is TRBV5-1, with D unclear. The CDR3 covers 15 residues. Germline V CDR1 and CDR2: SGHRS, YFSETQ. Trimming took off 4 bases at V and 0 bases at J, with 11 bases between the two ends. DNA of the CDR3: TGCGCCAGCAGCCTAGACTCGAGCTCCTACAATGAGCAGTTCTTC. It translates to CASSLDSSSYNEQFF.

This chain uses TRBV29-1 with TRBJ1-1; the D gene is possibly TRBD1 (6 bases). With 5 bases removed from V and 3 bases from J, the gap between germline ends came to 19 bases. In germline, CDR1 is SQVTM, CDR2 ANQGSEA. CDR3 length: 15 amino acids. This CDR3 is CSVKPRNTGYTEAFF. Written as DNA, the CDR3 is TGCAGCGTTAAACCTCGCAATACAGGGTACACTGAAGCTTTCTTT.

This chain joins TRBV18 and TRBJ1-5, with TRBD1 as a possible D gene (6 bases). CDR1 KGHSH and CDR2 LQKENI come from the germline V gene. The CDR3 loop spans 13 amino acids. V shed 2 bases and J shed 6 bases, with 8 bases lying between them. CDR3 in amino acids: CASSPKQGQPQHF. The CDR3 bases are TGTGCCAGCTCACCAAAACAGGGTCAGCCCCAGCATTTT.

Only a few counts were recorded for this clone. V is TRBV6-5 and J is TRBJ1-1; D may be TRBD1 (5 bases). CDR1 MNHEY and CDR2 SVGAGI come from the germline V gene. V shed 6 bases and J shed 3 bases, with 14 bases lying between them. CDR3 size: 14 residues. CDR3 DNA: TGTGCCAGCAGGAAAGGTCAGGGTGACACTGAAGCTTTCTTT. Its translation is CASRKGQGDTEAFF.

The rearrangement joins TRBV28 to TRBJ1-2; D not resolved. The CDR3 is made up of 12 amino acids. V lost 4 bases, J lost 8 bases, and 11 bases lay in between. Germline CDR1 reads MDHEN; CDR2 reads SYDVKM. CDR3 sequence: CASSSSFRGYTF. For the CDR3, the DNA is TGTGCCAGCAGTTCTTCATTCAGGGGCTACACCTTC.

The CDR3 spells CASSRSLTGGLNYGYTF. Written as DNA, the CDR3 is TGTGCCAGCAGCCGCAGTCTTACAGGGGGTCTTAACTATGGCTACACCTTC. The V and J genes are TRBV3-1 (or the pseudogene TRBV3-2) and TRBJ1-2, with 8 bases that match TRBD1. With V trimmed by 4 bases and J by 1 base, 11 bases remained unmatched. Germline V gene lookup returns CDR1 LGHDT and CDR2 YNNKEL (reference sequence). CDR3 size: 17 residues.

The chain links TRBV18 to TRBJ1-2; D unresolved. CDR3 length equals 16 residues. V was shortened by 3 bases and J by 0 bases, with 14 bases between the two germline ends. Germline CDR1 KGHSH, CDR2 LQKENI. The CDR3 reads CASSPLEVSTNYGYTF. The DNA of the CDR3 is TGTGCCAGCTCACCTCTTGAGGTGTCTACTAACTATGGCTACACCTTC.

The J gene is TRBJ1-1, the V gene TRBV5-1, with 8 nucleotides matching TRBD1. CDR1 and CDR2 (germline): SGHRS, YFSETQ. CDR3 length equals 16 residues. V shed 4 bases and J 4 bases; nucleotides not matched to a gene: 12. The chain's CDR3 is CASSTGGGDGSTEAFF. The CDR3 region has the DNA TGCGCCAGCAGCACAGGGGGTGGTGATGGATCCACTGAAGCTTTCTTT.

This clone was counted between two and nine times. The CDR3 region is CASSPRVPGNTIYF. The CDR3 DNA reads as TGTGCCAGCAGTCCACGGGTTCCTGGAAACACCATATATTTT. This chain connects TRBV27 to TRBJ1-3, with D unresolved. This CDR3 contains 14 residues. The V gene's germline CDR1 is MNHEY and CDR2 SMNVEV (reference sequence). The germline V and J ends were trimmed by 5 bases and 2 bases, with 10 bases remaining between them.

A few counts support this clone. V is TRBV18 and J is TRBJ1-6, with TRBD1 matching 7 bases. The V gene's germline CDR1 is KGHSH and CDR2 LQKENI. The CDR3 length is 18 residues. After removal of 2 bases from V and 7 bases from J, the junction contained 14 bases not matched to a gene. CDR3 coding DNA: TGTGCCAGCTCACCAACTTTAACTCCCGGGACAGAAAATTCACCCCTCCACTTT. As protein: CASSPTLTPGTENSPLHF. Drawing the rest from reference TRBV18 and TRBJ1-6, the complete variable domain is NAGVMQNPRHLVRRRGQEARLRCSPMKGHSHVYWYRQLPEEGLKFMVYLQKENIIDESGMPKERFSAEFPKEGPSILRIQQVVRGDSAAYFCASSPTLTPGTENSPLHFGNGTRLTVT.

As to this clone: A read error may account for a junction end that differs from germline. V usage is TRBV7-2 and J usage is TRBJ2-1; 11 nucleotides match TRBD2. CDR1 and CDR2 from the germline V gene are SGHTA and FQGNSA. CDR3 length: 15 residues. Here the CDR3 DNA reads TGTGCCAGCAGCCCCTTTAGCGGGGGGGGACTGGGCGGAGTCTTC. It translates to CASSPFSGGGLGGVF.